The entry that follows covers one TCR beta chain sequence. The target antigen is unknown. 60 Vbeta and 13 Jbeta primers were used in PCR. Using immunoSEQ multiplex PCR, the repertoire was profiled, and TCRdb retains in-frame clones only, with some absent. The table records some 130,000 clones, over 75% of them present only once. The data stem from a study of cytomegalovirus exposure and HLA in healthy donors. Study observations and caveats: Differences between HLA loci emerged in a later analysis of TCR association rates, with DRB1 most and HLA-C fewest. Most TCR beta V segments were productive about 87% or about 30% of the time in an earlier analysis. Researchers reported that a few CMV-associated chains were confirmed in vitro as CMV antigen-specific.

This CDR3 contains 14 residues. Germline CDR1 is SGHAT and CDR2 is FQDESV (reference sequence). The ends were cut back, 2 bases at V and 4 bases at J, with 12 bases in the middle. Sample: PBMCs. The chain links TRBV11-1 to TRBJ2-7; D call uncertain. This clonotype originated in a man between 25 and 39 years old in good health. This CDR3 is CASSLMASGYEQYF. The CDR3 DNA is TGTGCCAGCAGCTTAATGGCTTCGGGTTACGAGCAGTACTTC.